The present TCR beta chain was sequenced within a study of a mutant IDH1 vaccine in newly diagnosed glioma. Specified time point: week 47, end of study. The investigators gave 300 ug of mutant IDH1 20-mer peptide in each vaccine dose, together with topical imiquimod. The assay was immunoSEQ multiplex PCR, and TCRdb's table has in-frame clones only and misses some. The table lists about 56,000 clones, about 71% of them singletons. The length of the CDR3 is 16 residues. The germline V and J ends were trimmed by 5 bases and 4 bases, with 20 bases remaining between them. CDR1 and CDR2 from the germline V gene are SGHDT and YYEEEE. Of note for this clone: Its antigen remains unknown.

The V gene is TRBV5-6, the J gene TRBJ2-3; either TRBD1 or TRBD2 may fit D (5 bases each). The source of this sequence is a man aged 50 to 60 with glioma. Sample: PBMCs, taken from a glioma patient whose treatment included an IDH1 peptide vaccine. The CDR3: CASRGRSFLGPDTQYF. CDR3 DNA sequence: TGTGCCAGCAGGGGACGGAGCTTCTTGGGCCCAGATACGCAGTATTTT. The whole variable domain, filled in from reference TRBV5-6 and TRBJ2-3, reads DAGVTQSPTHLIKTRGQQVTLRCSPKSGHDTVSWYQQALGQGPQFIFQYYEEEERQRGNFPDRFSGHQFPNYSSELNVNALLLGDSALYLCASRGRSFLGPDTQYFGPGTRLTVL.